This T cell receptor beta chain came from a study of blood T cells in healthy people across ages. Study-wide points: Fewer expanded clones and more diversity marked long-lived versus aged donors.

The CDR3 totals 15 residues. Germline V lookup: CDR1 SGHTA, CDR2 FQGNSA. A second PCR, run for roughly 6 to 11 cycles, used a sample-barcoded 5' primer plus a J-beta primer mix. Each CDR3 protein is one row after TCRdb ran MiXCR on the 5' RACE reads. This sample carries about 800,000 distinct CDR3 sequences, roughly 60% of them seen once, and the ten largest clones take approximately 21%. In the case of this clonotype: Antigen unknown. At one of its ends the junction is not consistent with the germline gene, which may arise from a read error.

The source of this sequence is a man aged 25 to 40 in good health. The rearrangement joins TRBV7-2 to TRBJ2-3, with D possibly being TRBD1 (6 bases). The source material was blood. In nucleotides, the CDR3 is TGTGCCGGCAGCTTAGGGACACCGAGCACAGATACGCAGTATTTT. It specifies CAGSLGTPSTDTQYF.